This TCR beta chain was recorded in a study of control samples from healthy donors and cancer patients. CDR1 and CDR2 (germline): MGHRA, YSYEKL. V lost 4 bases to trimming and J lost 8 bases, with 18 bases between them. This CDR3 contains 16 residues. Generated by immunoSEQ multiplex PCR, the TCRdb table keeps only in-frame clones and is missing some. The table records over 150,000 clones, around 94% of them present only once. The clonotype originates from a woman aged 18-29 years in good health. The source material was blood. This chain uses TRBV4-1 with TRBJ1-6; a weak D match, TRBD1 (5 bases). The CDR3: CASSLADRAGHSPLHF. CDR3 bases: TGCGCCAGCAGCCTGGCCGACAGAGCAGGGCATTCACCCCTCCACTTT.